This T cell receptor (beta chain) was sequenced for a study of blood T cell repertoires in COVID-19. The wider study: Spain, Italy and the United States supplied samples that represented acute and convalescent COVID-19.

Produced via immunoSEQ multiplex PCR; TCRdb's table is partial and in-frame only. The sample consists of fewer than 300,000 clones, over 75% of them appearing once. Per the germline V gene, CDR1 is SGHTA and CDR2 is FQGNSA. After removal of 6 bases from V and 1 base from J, the junction contained 8 bases not matched to a gene. The CDR3 contains 15 residues. Material for sequencing was peripheral blood. The chain is built from TRBV7-2 and TRBJ2-5; 7 bases match TRBD1. This TCR derives from a man aged 45 to 65 with active or convalescent COVID-19. CDR3 DNA sequence: TGTGCCAGCAGGTGGGACAGAAGCCCCCAAGAGACCCAGTACTTC. Amino acids: CASRWDRSPQETQYF.